The 30 T cell receptor beta chains below come from one sample, sequenced in a study of T-cell reconstitution after alpha-beta-depleted transplantation in children. As it was prepared, the TCRbeta library received unique molecular identifiers. TCRdb used MiXCR to reprocess the PCR reads, holding one entry per CDR3 protein. The sample records approximately 590,000 distinct CDR3 sequences, roughly a tenth being singletons. Sequenced here: PBMCs from the stem cell graft donor, sampled from the stem cell graft. All receptors derive from a human donor who donated a stem cell graft to a child with acute myeloid leukemia.

The rearrangement joins TRBV6-2 or TRBV6-3 to TRBJ2-2; 7 nucleotides match TRBD1. The CDR3 spans 17 residues. Germline V gene lookup returns CDR1 MNHEY and CDR2 SVGEGT. J was trimmed by 5 bases and V by 0 bases; bases with no gene match: 9. The CDR3 DNA reads as TGTGCCAGCAGTTACTCGCCCGACAGGGCCAAGACCGGGGAGCTGTTTTTT. Protein product: CASSYSPDRAKTGELFF.

This clonotype was found a few times. The chain recombines TRBV4-3 with TRBJ2-1, with D possibly matching TRBD2 (5 bases). Per the germline V gene, CDR1 is LGHNA and CDR2 is YSLEER. The V and J ends lost 6 bases and 5 bases respectively, with 20 bases between them. This CDR3 spans 16 amino acids. DNA for the CDR3: TGCGCCAGCAGTGTCCGGGTTGTGGGGAGTGACAATGAGCAGTTCTTC. It specifies CASSVRVVGSDNEQFF.

This clonotype was seen a handful of times. The chain couples TRBV29-1 to TRBJ2-5, with TRBD1 matching over 8 bases. The V gene end was trimmed by 3 bases and the J gene end by 2 bases; junction bases not matched to a gene: 8. In germline, CDR1 is SQVTM, CDR2 ANQGSEA. The CDR3 has 15 residues. CDR3 sequence reads: CSVESSGTGQETQYF. For the CDR3, the DNA is TGCAGCGTTGAGAGCTCCGGGACAGGACAAGAGACCCAGTACTTC.

The chain employs TRBV6-1 and TRBJ2-7, with unresolved D. Germline loops: CDR1 MNHNS, CDR2 SASEGT. Trimming left V 4 bases short and J 7 bases short, with 11 bases between. CDR3 length equals 12 residues. The CDR3 protein is CASSVLRIEQYF. The CDR3 region has the DNA TGTGCCAGCAGTGTTCTCCGGATAGAGCAGTACTTC.

This clonotype was seen more than once but under ten times. The genes are TRBV7-8 and TRBJ2-1; 10 bases are shared with TRBD2. Germline trimming cut 5 bases from V and 10 bases from J; bases unmatched to any gene: 17. The CDR3 runs to 17 residues. The V gene's germline CDR1 is SGHVS and CDR2 FQNEAQ. This CDR3 reads CASSPPPWSGRAREQFF. DNA for the CDR3: TGTGCCAGCAGCCCCCCCCCGTGGAGCGGGAGGGCCCGGGAGCAGTTCTTC.

CDR3 amino acids: CASRPGGLAGEDTQYF. The CDR3 nucleotides read TGTGCCAGCAGACCCGGAGGGCTAGCGGGAGAGGATACGCAGTATTTT. The chain joins TRBV28 to TRBJ2-3, with 10 bases aligning to TRBD2. CDR1 is MDHEN and CDR2 is SYDVKM in the germline V gene. Unmatched junction bases numbered 12, after V lost 6 bases and J lost 6 bases. The CDR3 runs to 16 residues.

This clonotype was detected ten times or more. J is TRBJ2-1 and V is TRBV12-3 or TRBV12-4; TRBD1 matches at 10 bases. The trim removed 4 bases at V and 4 bases at J, leaving 4 bases unmatched. The CDR3 totals 15 residues. This CDR3 reads CASSSTGGPYNEQFF. The CDR3 bases are TGTGCCAGCAGTTCGACAGGGGGCCCGTACAATGAGCAGTTCTTC.

This clonotype was detected many times. DNA of the CDR3: TGCGCCAGCAGCCCGGGGACTAGCGTGACTCTCTCCTACGAGCAGTACTTC. Its translation: CASSPGTSVTLSYEQYF. The rearrangement links TRBV5-1 to TRBJ2-7, with 10 bases matching TRBD2. With V trimmed by 4 bases and J by 0 bases, 10 bases remained unmatched. This CDR3 is built from 17 residues. Germline assignment: CDR1 SGHRS and CDR2 YFSETQ.

This clonotype appeared many times. This sequence joins TRBV7-8 and TRBJ2-7, with D possibly matching TRBD2 (7 bases). The germline V gene has CDR1 SGHVS and CDR2 FQNEAQ. V lost 0 bases and J 2 bases, leaving 14 bases between the germline ends. The length of the CDR3 is 16 residues. The CDR3 loop reads CASSLAKRGGTYEQYF. The DNA of the CDR3 is TGTGCCAGCAGCTTAGCGAAGAGGGGGGGCACCTACGAGCAGTACTTC.

V usage is TRBV4-3 and J usage is TRBJ1-6, with 10 nucleotides matching TRBD1. The CDR3 has 15 residues. The trim removed 2 bases at V and 7 bases at J, leaving 2 bases unmatched. The germline gives CDR1 LGHNA, CDR2 YSLEER. The CDR3 sequence: CASSQSGQGNSPLHF. CDR3 nucleotide sequence: TGCGCCAGCAGCCAATCGGGACAGGGGAATTCACCCCTCCACTTT.

The J gene is TRBJ1-4, the V gene TRBV5-1; 9 bases align to TRBD1. Germline V gene sequence: CDR1 SGHRS, CDR2 YFSETQ. The CDR3 is 17 residues long. Losses at the gene ends were 4 bases for V and 8 bases for J; bases not matched to a gene: 15. CDR3 protein: CASSPGPGTGTEEKLFF. The CDR3 nucleotides read TGCGCCAGCAGCCCGGGTCCCGGGACAGGGACGGAGGAAAAACTGTTTTTT. Variable domain in full (rest from reference TRBV5-1 and TRBJ1-4): KAGVTQTPRYLIKTRGQQVTLSCSPISGHRSVSWYQQTPGQGLQFLFEYFSETQRNKGNFPGRFSGRQFSNSRSEMNVSTLELGDSALYLCASSPGPGTGTEEKLFFGSGTQLSVL.

This chain links TRBV12-3 or TRBV12-4 with TRBJ2-3, with 7 bases identical to TRBD1. Losses at the gene ends were 4 bases for V and 5 bases for J; bases not matched to a gene: 3. The CDR3 has 13 amino acids. The CDR3 region has the DNA TGTGCCAGCAGTTCCAGACAGGGAGATACGCAGTATTTT. It codes for CASSSRQGDTQYF.

J is TRBJ1-5 and V is TRBV15, with 7 positions matching TRBD1. The CDR3 has 15 amino acids. V lost 4 bases and J lost 4; bases outside the gene matches: 7. The V gene's germline CDR1 is LNHNV and CDR2 YYDKDF (reference sequence). The CDR3 is CATSITGQQNQPQHF. The DNA for the CDR3 is TGTGCCACCAGCATAACGGGACAGCAAAATCAGCCCCAGCATTTT.

This sequence joins TRBV18 and TRBJ2-7; a possible D gene is TRBD1 (6 bases). This CDR3 spans 15 amino acids. Germline values: CDR1 KGHSH, CDR2 LQKENI. The germline V and J ends were trimmed by 0 bases and 6 bases, with 15 bases remaining between them. The DNA of the CDR3 is TGTGCCAGCTCACCACCCGAAATACAGGGCCCCGAGCAGTACTTC. Residues: CASSPPEIQGPEQYF.

In its sample, this clonotype was seen many times. The CDR3 coding sequence is TGTGCCAGCAGCTTGGGGACTCGATTGAACACTGAAGCTTTCTTT. Translated: CASSLGTRLNTEAFF. The chain uses TRBV7-2 and TRBJ1-1, with D tentatively TRBD1 (5 bases). Germline V CDR1 and CDR2: SGHTA, FQGNSA. This CDR3 comprises 15 residues. Trimming took 3 bases from V and 0 from J, leaving 11 bases between them.

The V gene is TRBV6-5, the J gene TRBJ2-2, with 7 bases aligning to TRBD2. The germline V gene has CDR1 MNHEY and CDR2 SVGAGI. The V gene end was trimmed by 2 bases and the J gene end by 5 bases; junction bases not matched to a gene: 17. This CDR3 is 19 amino acids long. The CDR3 DNA reads TGTGCCAGCAGTTACACGGGACTAACGGGAGTTCAGTTGACCGGGGAGCTGTTTTTT. Translation: CASSYTGLTGVQLTGELFF.

This clonotype has more than one count but fewer than ten. The chain has TRBV2 and TRBJ2-4, with 9 bases lining up with TRBD2. CDR3 size: 15 residues. CDR1 is SNHLY, CDR2 FYNNEI, per germline. V trimming: 3 bases; J trimming: 7 bases; junction bases outside the gene matches: 7. The CDR3 bases are TGTGCCAGCAGTGATAGGTCAGCGGGAGGCAACATTCAGTACTTC. Residues: CASSDRSAGGNIQYF.

The table lists this clonotype with a few counts. The chain combines TRBV24-1 with TRBJ2-1, with TRBD2 matching over 7 bases. Germline CDR1 reads KGHDR; CDR2 reads SFDVKD. The CDR3 is 16 residues long. V shed 1 base and J 3 bases; nucleotides not matched to a gene: 5. The CDR3 reads CATSDLKAGLYNEQFF. CDR3 nucleotides: TGTGCCACCAGTGATTTAAAAGCGGGACTCTACAATGAGCAGTTCTTC.

The sample holds many counts of this clonotype. The J gene is TRBJ2-5, the V gene TRBV28; D may be TRBD2 (6 bases). The V gene lost 6 bases and the J gene lost 4 bases, with 18 bases spanning the gap. CDR3 length: 15 residues. CDR1 is MDHEN, CDR2 SYDVKM, per germline. DNA for the CDR3: TGTGCCAGCAGGGAGCTCGGAAGGGAGGTAGAGACCCAGTACTTC. Translated: CASRELGREVETQYF.

There are many counts of this clonotype. This chain joins TRBV20-1 and TRBJ1-1; no definite D call. The CDR3 has 14 residues. Germline CDR1 and CDR2: DFQATT and SNEGSKA (reference sequence). The V and J ends lost 5 bases and 4 bases respectively, with 17 bases between them. The CDR3 DNA reads as TGCAGTGCTCATCCCCTTTCCCGGGGCACTGAAGCTTTCTTT. It translates to CSAHPLSRGTEAFF.

The rearrangement joins TRBV2 to TRBJ1-1; 7 positions match TRBD1. The CDR3 is 13 amino acids. Germline lookup yields CDR1 SNHLY and CDR2 FYNNEI. Trimming removed 5 bases from V and 6 bases from J; junction bases left unmatched: 6. CDR3 sequence: CASSLQGLAEAFF. For the CDR3, the DNA is TGTGCCAGCAGTTTACAGGGGCTCGCTGAAGCTTTCTTT.

The V and J genes are TRBV28 and TRBJ1-2; tentative D call: TRBD1 (6 bases). Germline V lookup: CDR1 MDHEN, CDR2 SYDVKM. CDR3 length: 14 residues. Trimming stripped 5 bases from V and 4 bases from J, with 14 bases between. The CDR3 loop is CASSRPDSFYGYTF. CDR3 coding DNA: TGTGCCAGCAGTCGTCCGGACAGTTTCTATGGCTACACCTTC.

The V call is TRBV20-1, the J call TRBJ2-1; 9 bases are a match to TRBD2. The J segment lost 4 bases and the V segment lost 3 bases, leaving 10 bases of the junction unmatched. Germline CDR1 and CDR2: DFQATT and SNEGSKA (reference sequence). This CDR3 spans 16 amino acids. CDR3 DNA sequence: TGCAGTGCTAGGGGTAATAGCGGGAGCATATACAATGAGCAGTTCTTC. This encodes CSARGNSGSIYNEQFF.

Turning to this clonotype: An end of the junction does not agree with germline; a read error may underlie this. The gene calls are TRBV27 and TRBJ2-5; D unresolved. Per the germline V gene, CDR1 is MNHEY and CDR2 is SMNVEV (reference sequence). CDR3 length equals 12 residues. CDR3 in DNA: TGTGCCAGCAGAACCGCCCAAGCGACCCAGTACTTC. Its translation is CASRTAQATQYF.

The chain is built from TRBV20-1 and TRBJ1-6; weak D call: TRBD1 (6 bases). From germline, CDR1 is DFQATT and CDR2 SNEGSKA (reference sequence). This CDR3 is built from 14 residues. The V end was cut by 4 bases, the J end by 8 bases, with 15 bases between. Written as DNA, the CDR3 is TGCAGTGCTAATTTAGGGGGAAGTTATTCACCCCTCCACTTT. This gives the protein CSANLGGSYSPLHF.

This clonotype was observed many times. This sequence joins TRBV2 and TRBJ2-1; TRBD2 aligns across 7 bases. The CDR3 extends over 14 amino acids. The trim removed 2 bases at V and 7 bases at J, leaving 5 bases unmatched. Germline V CDR1 and CDR2: SNHLY, FYNNEI. CDR3 in amino acids: CASSELTSMNEQFF. CDR3 nucleotides: TGTGCCAGCAGTGAATTGACTAGCATGAATGAGCAGTTCTTC.

The rearrangement uses TRBV20-1 and TRBJ2-1, with 9 bases aligning to TRBD2. CDR1 is DFQATT, CDR2 SNEGSKA, per germline (reference sequence). The CDR3 sequence is 16 residues long. CDR3 amino acids: CCFWGGRAGYYNEQFF. CDR3 bases: TGCTGCTTCTGGGGCGGGAGGGCCGGTTACTACAATGAGCAGTTCTTC.

The chain joins TRBV15 to TRBJ2-7; tentatively, D is TRBD2 (6 bases). The CDR3 loop spans 17 amino acids. With 1 base removed from V and 1 base from J, the gap between germline ends came to 17 bases. Germline V CDR1 and CDR2: LNHNV, YYDKDF (reference sequence). CDR3 amino acids: CATSRVGGSSHSYEQYF. The CDR3 bases are TGTGCCACCAGCAGAGTTGGGGGGAGTAGCCATTCCTACGAGCAGTACTTC.

This clonotype was detected a few times. This rearrangement joins TRBV29-1 to TRBJ1-1; 8 bases agree with TRBD1. Trimming cost V 8 bases and J 4 bases; bases outside gene matches: 9. This CDR3 region has 13 residues. Germline loops: CDR1 SQVTM, CDR2 ANQGSEA. The CDR3 spells CSSWTQGGTEAFF. In DNA form, the CDR3 reads TGCAGCTCCTGGACACAGGGGGGCACTGAAGCTTTCTTT.

This clonotype was recorded a few times. This rearrangement joins TRBV3-1 to TRBJ1-1, with 8 nucleotides matching TRBD1. Trimming took 1 base from V and 10 from J; bases not matched to a gene: 2. The CDR3 is 12 amino acids. CDR1 and CDR2 from the germline V gene are LGHDT and YNNKEL (reference sequence). This chain's CDR3 is CASSQGDRGAFF. Written as DNA, the CDR3 is TGTGCCAGCAGCCAAGGAGACAGGGGAGCTTTCTTT.